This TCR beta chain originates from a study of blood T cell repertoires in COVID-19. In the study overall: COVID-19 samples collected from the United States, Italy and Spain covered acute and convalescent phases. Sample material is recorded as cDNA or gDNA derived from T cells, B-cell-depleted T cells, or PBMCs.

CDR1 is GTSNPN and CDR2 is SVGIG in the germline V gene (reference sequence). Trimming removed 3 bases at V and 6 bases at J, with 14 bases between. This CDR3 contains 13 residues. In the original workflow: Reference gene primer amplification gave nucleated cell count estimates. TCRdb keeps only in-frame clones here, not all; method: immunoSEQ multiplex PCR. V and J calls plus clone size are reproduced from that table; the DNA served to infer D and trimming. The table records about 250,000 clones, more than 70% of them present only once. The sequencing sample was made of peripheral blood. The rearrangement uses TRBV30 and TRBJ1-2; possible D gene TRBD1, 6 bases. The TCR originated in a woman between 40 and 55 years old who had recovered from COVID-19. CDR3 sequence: CAWSPGHQNGYTF. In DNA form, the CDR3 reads TGTGCCTGGAGCCCGGGACACCAAAATGGCTACACCTTC.